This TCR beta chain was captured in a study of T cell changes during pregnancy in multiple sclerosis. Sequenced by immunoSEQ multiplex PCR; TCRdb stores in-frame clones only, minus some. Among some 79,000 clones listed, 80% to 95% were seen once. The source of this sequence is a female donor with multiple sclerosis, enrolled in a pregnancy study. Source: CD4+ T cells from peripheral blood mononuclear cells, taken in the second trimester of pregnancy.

The CDR3 spells CASSQDKGLRAFF. CDR3 in DNA: TGTGCCAGCAGCCAAGATAAGGGGTTACGTGCTTTCTTT. The chain joins TRBV14 to TRBJ1-1; possible D gene TRBD1, 5 bases. Germline values: CDR1 SGHDN, CDR2 FVKESK. The length of the CDR3 is 13 residues. Trimming stripped 0 bases from V and 11 bases from J, with 13 bases between.